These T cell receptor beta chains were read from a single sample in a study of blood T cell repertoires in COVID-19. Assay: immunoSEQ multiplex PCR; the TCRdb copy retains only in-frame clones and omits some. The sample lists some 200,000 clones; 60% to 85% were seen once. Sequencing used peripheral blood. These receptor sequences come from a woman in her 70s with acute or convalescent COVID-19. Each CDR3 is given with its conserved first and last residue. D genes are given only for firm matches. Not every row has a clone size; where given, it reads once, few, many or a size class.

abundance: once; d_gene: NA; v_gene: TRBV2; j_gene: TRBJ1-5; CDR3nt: TGTGCCAGCACTCAGATAGGGCAGGGTACGAGCAATCAGCCCCAGCATTTT; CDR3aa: CASTQIGQGTSNQPQHF
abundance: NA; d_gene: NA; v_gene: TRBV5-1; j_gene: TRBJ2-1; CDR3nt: TGCGCCAGCATCGCCCAGGGAGGCTCCTACAATGAGCAGTTCTTC; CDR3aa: CASIAQGGSYNEQFF
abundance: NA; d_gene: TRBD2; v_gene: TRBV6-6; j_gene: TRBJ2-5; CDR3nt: TGTGCCAGCAGGCAGACTAGCGGGGGGGCCCTGGAGACCCAGTACTTC; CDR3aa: CASRQTSGGALETQYF
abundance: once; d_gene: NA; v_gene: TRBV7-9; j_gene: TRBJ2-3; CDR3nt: TGTGCCAGCAGCTTTCGGGAGCGAACTAGCACAGATACGCAGTATTTT; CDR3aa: CASSFRERTSTDTQYF
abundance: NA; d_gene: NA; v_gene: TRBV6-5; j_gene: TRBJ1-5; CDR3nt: TGTGCCAGCAGTTACTCCGGTAATAGCAATCAGCCCCAGCATTTT; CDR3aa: CASSYSGNSNQPQHF
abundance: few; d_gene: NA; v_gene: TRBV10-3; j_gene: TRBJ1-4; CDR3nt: TGTGCCATCAGTACGAGGGGCGGGGTCGATGAAAAACTGTTTTTT; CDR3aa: CAISTRGGVDEKLFF
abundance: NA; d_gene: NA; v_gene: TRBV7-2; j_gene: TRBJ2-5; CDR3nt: TGTGCCAGCAGCTCCACTAGCCTCCAAGAGACCCAGTACTTC; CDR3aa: CASSSTSLQETQYF
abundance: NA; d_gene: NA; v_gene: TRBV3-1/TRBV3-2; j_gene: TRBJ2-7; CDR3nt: TGTGCCAGCAGCCAAAAAGGGGGCTCCTACGAGCAGTACTTC; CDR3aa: CASSQKGGSYEQYF
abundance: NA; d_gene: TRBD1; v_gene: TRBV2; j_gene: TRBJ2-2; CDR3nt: TGTGCCAGCAGTGAAAGGACCGGGACAGGGTGGCCCGGGGAGCTGTTTTTT; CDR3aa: CASSERTGTGWPGELFF
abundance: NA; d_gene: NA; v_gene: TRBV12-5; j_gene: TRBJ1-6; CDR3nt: TGTGCTAGTGGTTTGGGGGGATTCGGGACCCTCCACTTT; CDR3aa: CASGLGGFGTLHF
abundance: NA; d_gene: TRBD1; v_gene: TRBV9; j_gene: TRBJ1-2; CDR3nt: TGTGCCAGCAGCGTAGGAGGGGGACAGAGCCCCTATGGCTACACCTTC; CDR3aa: CASSVGGGQSPYGYTF